This TCR beta chain came from a study of cytomegalovirus exposure and HLA in healthy donors. This PCR relied on a set of 60 Vbeta primers and 13 Jbeta primers. Produced via immunoSEQ multiplex PCR; TCRdb's table is partial and in-frame only. The sample includes under 120,000 clones, 65% of them seen just once. Only a few counts were recorded for this clone. The V end lost 5 bases, the J end lost 1 base, and 11 bases lay between the germline ends. From germline, CDR1 is SEHNR and CDR2 FQNEAQ (reference sequence). The CDR3 is made up of 14 amino acids. The sample comprised PBMCs. The origin of this receptor is a man aged 25 to 45 in good health and CMV-seropositive. The chain recombines TRBV7-9 with TRBJ1-2; D ambiguous. CDR3 sequence: CASSQGRDNYGYTF. The CDR3 DNA sequence: TGTGCCAGCAGCCAAGGGCGGGATAACTATGGCTACACCTTC.